The entry below gives a single T cell receptor beta chain sequence along with its context. The antigen remains undetermined. This sample is part of a study of lymphopenia after photon versus proton radiotherapy. Trimming left V 6 bases short and J 3 bases short, with 8 bases between. The CDR3 consists of 13 residues. Looked up from germline, CDR1 is LNHDA and CDR2 is SQIVND (reference sequence). Some clones are missing from TCRdb's copy, which holds only in-frame ones; the method was immunoSEQ multiplex PCR. The sample contains around 160,000 clones, approximately 86% of which appear only once. Broader study findings: Better survival with proton therapy was suggested as possible, not demonstrated. Larger post-nadir TCR diversity loss correlated inversely with survival in deceased patients. Under photons, naive T cells and diversity fell while effector/memory populations rose. After the lymphocyte nadir, photon-treated repertoires showed oligoclonal expansion, especially of CD8+ Temra cells.

The specimen was peripheral blood, collected from a patient treated with photon-based radiotherapy. V is TRBV19 and J is TRBJ1-4; D remains unclear. The TCR sequence derives from a man aged 45 to 65 with gastric cancer. CDR3 sequence (DNA): TGTGCCAGTAGGTCGGGATCTAATGAAAAACTGTTTTTT. It translates to CASRSGSNEKLFF.